A single sample is the source of the 30 T cell receptor beta chains below, sequenced in a study of glioma-infiltrating T cells. TCR alpha and beta CDR3 regions were amplified from RNA using iRepertoire nested multiplex PCR. One entry per CDR3 protein results from TCRdb running MiXCR on the multiplex PCR reads. The sample carries approximately 110,000 distinct CDR3 sequences, 25% to 30% recorded once. Sequencing was performed on glioma tissue, nonneoplastic brain tissue, or PBMCs (not recorded which). The source of these receptors is a human donor with low-grade glioma or glioblastoma, undergoing nonglioma brain surgery, or in good health (not recorded which).

This clonotype was seen a few times. The chain recombines TRBV9 with TRBJ2-1; 8 positions match TRBD1. Unmatched junction bases numbered 8, after V lost 5 bases and J lost 7 bases. Looked up from germline, CDR1 is SGDLS and CDR2 is YYNGEE. CDR3 length equals 14 residues. CDR3 protein: CASSPGTGGNEQFF. In DNA form, the CDR3 reads TGTGCCAGCAGTCCCGGGACAGGTGGAAATGAGCAGTTCTTC.

This chain uses TRBV9 with TRBJ1-4; the D gene is possibly TRBD1 (6 bases). CDR3 length equals 16 residues. Trimming pared 3 bases from V and 8 bases from J, leaving 20 bases between. Germline V gives CDR1 SGDLS, CDR2 YYNGEE. The CDR3 here is CASSERATGLKEKLFF. In DNA form, the CDR3 reads TGTGCCAGCAGCGAAAGGGCCACAGGGTTAAAGGAAAAACTGTTTTTT.

This clonotype was counted ten times or more. J is TRBJ1-5 and V is TRBV29-1, with 8 nucleotides matching TRBD1. The germline V gene encodes CDR1 SQVTM and CDR2 ANQGSEA. V was pared by 5 bases and J by 4 bases, with 4 bases of the junction left unmatched. The CDR3 covers 13 residues. The CDR3 DNA reads TGCAGCGTTAGGACAGGGCTTAATCAGCCCCAGCATTTT. Translating it yields CSVRTGLNQPQHF. The full variable domain, with the rest looked up from reference TRBV29-1 and TRBJ1-5, is SAVISQKPSRDICQRGTSLTIQCQVDSQVTMMFWYRQQPGQSLTLIATANQGSEATYESGFVIDKFPISRPNLTFSTLTVSNMSPEDSSIYLCSVRTGLNQPQHFGDGTRLSIL.

This clonotype was observed at least ten times. The chain couples TRBV14 to TRBJ2-1; no reliable D call. Germline V lookup: CDR1 SGHDN, CDR2 FVKESK. The V and J ends lost 1 base and 4 bases respectively, with 5 bases between them. The CDR3 totals 13 residues. The CDR3 protein is CASSQARYNEQFF. The DNA for the CDR3 is TGTGCCAGCAGCCAAGCCCGATACAATGAGCAGTTCTTC.

The table lists this clonotype with a few counts. A much larger clone differs by one base, so this may be a read error. This chain joins TRBV5-1 and TRBJ1-1; the D is unclear. Germline V gives CDR1 SGHRS, CDR2 YFSETQ. Trimming shortened V by 0 bases and J by 6 bases, and 9 bases separated the two germline ends. CDR3 size: 13 residues. CDR3 in amino acids: CASSLESGPEAFF. CDR3 coding DNA: TGCGCCAGCAGCTTGGAGAGTGGGCCTGAAGCTTTCTTT.

Details on this clonotype: A much more abundant neighbour one base away suggests this may be a read error. The V and J genes are TRBV5-1 and TRBJ2-7, with TRBD1 identical over 8 bases. The ends lost 2 bases at V and 2 bases at J; junction bases unmatched: 3. Germline CDR1 is SGHRS and CDR2 is YFSETQ. The CDR3 consists of 14 residues. The CDR3 region has the DNA TGCGCCAGCAGCTTTAACAGGGGGACCTACGAGCAGTACTTC. It yields the protein CASSFNRGTYEQYF.

V is TRBV7-2 and J is TRBJ1-1; weak D call: TRBD1 (5 bases). Trimming removed 3 bases from V and 4 bases from J, with 12 bases in between. CDR3 size: 14 residues. Germline CDR1 SGHTA, CDR2 FQGNSA. CDR3 in amino acids: CASSLSQGTTEAFF. The CDR3 nucleotides are TGTGCCAGCAGCTTGTCCCAGGGAACCACTGAAGCTTTCTTT.

With respect to this clonotype: This may be a read error: a much more frequent sequence differs by one nucleotide. This rearrangement joins TRBV13 to TRBJ2-7; maybe TRBD1 (6 bases). This CDR3 has 14 amino acids. The germline V gene encodes CDR1 PRHDT and CDR2 FYEKMQ (reference sequence). The chain's CDR3 is CAGSFGQGSYEQYF. Here the CDR3 DNA reads TGTGCCGGCAGCTTTGGTCAGGGGTCCTACGAGCAGTACTTC.

The V call is TRBV4-1, the J call TRBJ1-5, with 9 positions matching TRBD1. This CDR3 region has 14 residues. V dropped 3 bases and J dropped 15; count of bases not matched to a gene: 12. The germline V gene has CDR1 MGHRA and CDR2 YSYEKL. CDR3: CASSQDRGGQTRHF. For the CDR3, the DNA is TGCGCCAGCAGCCAGGACAGGGGAGGTCAGACCCGGCATTTT.

This clonotype was seen repeatedly, ten times or more. The chain has TRBV7-9 and TRBJ1-1, with TRBD1 matching over 8 bases. With V trimmed by 2 bases and J by 1 base, 6 bases remained unmatched. The CDR3 extends over 16 amino acids. Germline V CDR1 and CDR2: SEHNR, FQNEAQ (reference sequence). CDR3 amino acids: CASSLRTGQGNTEAFF. The CDR3 DNA is TGTGCCAGCAGCTTACGAACTGGACAGGGGAACACTGAAGCTTTCTTT. The complete variable domain, with remaining parts taken from reference TRBV7-9 and TRBJ1-1, reads DTGVSQNPRHKITKRGQNVTFRCDPISEHNRLYWYRQTLGQGPEFLTYFQNEAQLEKSRLLSDRFSAERPKGSFSTLEIQRTEQGDSAMYLCASSLRTGQGNTEAFFGQGTRLTVV.

The table lists this clonotype with many counts. The chain uses TRBV7-2 and TRBJ1-4, with TRBD1 identical over 7 bases. The trim removed 4 bases at V and 7 bases at J, leaving 9 bases unmatched. This CDR3 is built from 15 residues. The germline V gene encodes CDR1 SGHTA and CDR2 FQGNSA. CDR3 in amino acids: CASSSSGTDLEKLFF. DNA for the CDR3: TGTGCCAGCAGCTCATCGGGGACAGACCTTGAAAAACTGTTTTTT.

This clonotype occurred many times. The rearrangement uses TRBV6-1 and TRBJ2-7, with TRBD2 identical over 8 bases. Germline values: CDR1 MNHNS, CDR2 SASEGT. Losses at the gene ends were 6 bases for V and 2 bases for J; bases not matched to a gene: 15. This CDR3 comprises 17 residues. In DNA form, the CDR3 reads TGTGCCAGCAGCCCCCTTACTAGCGGAACTGGAGCCTACGAGCAGTACTTC. This gives the protein CASSPLTSGTGAYEQYF.

As regards this clonotype: A much more abundant neighbour one base away suggests this may be a read error. The rearrangement links TRBV7-2 to TRBJ2-7, with 7 bases that match TRBD1. The CDR3 is made up of 16 amino acids. Looked up from germline, CDR1 is SGHTA and CDR2 is FQGNSA. The chain's CDR3 is CASSFYSGQSLYERYF. CDR3 sequence (DNA): TGTGCCAGCAGCTTCTACTCGGGACAGAGTCTTTACGAGCGGTACTTC.

In regard to this clonotype: The CDR3 ends on some other residue instead of the conserved phenylalanine or tryptophan, so this is likely a read error. CDR3 bases: TGCGCCAGCAGCCAAGAGAGGGGGACCGACAGGGGTGAGACCCAGTACTTA. Its protein product is CASSQERGTDRGETQYL. The chain uses TRBV4-1 and TRBJ2-5; 8 bases map to TRBD1. The V segment lost 0 bases and the J segment 5 bases; nucleotides outside the gene matches: 11. This CDR3 has 17 amino acids. Germline loops: CDR1 MGHRA, CDR2 YSYEKL.

This chain joins TRBV12-3 or TRBV12-4 and TRBJ2-5; 11 bases fit TRBD2. V dropped 6 bases and J dropped 2; count of bases not matched to a gene: 11. The CDR3 is 17 residues long. The CDR3 DNA is TGTGCCAGCAGCACCCCCAGACTAGCGGGATTTCAAGAGACCCAGTACTTC. It encodes CASSTPRLAGFQETQYF.

Many counts were recorded for this clonotype. The chain employs TRBV27 and TRBJ1-4, with D possibly TRBD1 on 5 matching bases. The germline V gene has CDR1 MNHEY and CDR2 SMNVEV (reference sequence). The CDR3 runs to 17 residues. Trimming shortened V by 5 bases and J by 2 bases, and 18 bases separated the two germline ends. CDR3 in DNA: TGTGCCAGCAGTCGACAGATAACTTGGCCGACTAATGAAAAACTGTTTTTT. As protein: CASSRQITWPTNEKLFF.

This clonotype showed up just a few times. The V gene is TRBV9, the J gene TRBJ2-7; 8 nucleotides match TRBD1. The CDR3 contains 15 residues. CDR1 SGDLS and CDR2 YYNGEE come from the germline V gene. J was trimmed by 3 bases and V by 4 bases; bases with no gene match: 9. This CDR3 is CASSSSGQGFYEQYF. The CDR3 coding sequence is TGTGCCAGCAGCTCCAGTGGACAGGGTTTCTACGAGCAGTACTTC.

This clonotype occurred many times. In DNA, the CDR3 is TGCAGTGGACTTCGCAATGAGCAGTTCTTC. Translating gives CSGLRNEQFF. The genes are TRBV20-1 and TRBJ2-1; D not certain. Trimming pared 7 bases from V and 6 bases from J, leaving 7 bases between. This CDR3 has 10 amino acids. CDR1 and CDR2 (germline): DFQATT, SNEGSKA (reference sequence).

The V call is TRBV12-3 or TRBV12-4, the J call TRBJ2-4; D unresolved. The V end was cut by 6 bases, the J end by 2 bases, with 8 bases between. The CDR3 has 13 amino acids. The CDR3 here is CASSEHTKNIQYF. CDR3 in DNA: TGTGCCAGCAGCGAACACACCAAAAACATTCAGTACTTC.

The V and J genes are TRBV4-1 and TRBJ2-1, with 10 bases aligning to TRBD1. The ends lost 4 bases at V and 10 bases at J; junction bases unmatched: 7. Germline values: CDR1 MGHRA, CDR2 YSYEKL. The length of the CDR3 is 14 residues. The CDR3 region has the DNA TGCGCCAGCAGCCCCGGACAGGGGGTCTACGAGCAGTTCTTC. Encoded protein: CASSPGQGVYEQFF.

This clonotype was seen more than once but under ten times. The chain carries TRBV19 and TRBJ2-7; 15 bases match TRBD2. The V and J ends lost 5 bases and 3 bases, in that order; junction bases with no gene match: 5. The CDR3 consists of 16 residues. CDR1 and CDR2 (germline): LNHDA, SQIVND (reference sequence). The CDR3 DNA is TGTGCCAGTAGTGCCGGACTAGCGGGGGGGTTCTACGAGCAGTACTTC. It is translated as CASSAGLAGGFYEQYF.

At least ten counts were recorded for this clonotype. V gene TRBV5-1 combines with J gene TRBJ2-1; D is uncertain. This CDR3 contains 15 residues. In germline, CDR1 is SGHRS, CDR2 YFSETQ. Trimming took 1 base from V and 0 from J, leaving 8 bases between them. In nucleotides, the CDR3 is TGCGCCAGCAGCTTGCCTAGGCCCTCCTACAATGAGCAGTTCTTC. Its protein product is CASSLPRPSYNEQFF.

Details on this clonotype: Since a much larger clone is just one base distant, this may be a read error. The V and J genes are TRBV2 and TRBJ1-2; D gene ambiguous. This CDR3 is built from 15 residues. Looked up from germline, CDR1 is SNHLY and CDR2 is FYNNEI. In DNA, the CDR3 is TGTGCCGGCAGTGAAACGGTAGGACGCAACTATGGCTACACCTTC. Encoded protein: CAGSETVGRNYGYTF.

As concerns this clonotype: Just one base apart from a much larger clone, this may be a read error. This chain connects TRBV7-2 to TRBJ2-7; D may be TRBD2 (5 bases). The CDR3 has 13 residues. Germline V lookup: CDR1 SGHTA, CDR2 FQGNSA. This CDR3 reads CAGSGTSTYEQYF. The CDR3 nucleotides are TGTGCCGGCAGCGGTACTTCTACCTACGAGCAGTACTTC.

As regards this clonotype: This may stem from a read error, because a much larger clone lies one nucleotide away. The chain employs TRBV10-2 and TRBJ1-2; 7 nucleotides agree with TRBD1. The CDR3 spans 14 residues. Germline V gene sequence: CDR1 WSHSY, CDR2 SAAADI. CDR3 coding DNA: TGCGCCAGCAGTAAGTCGACAGGGAACTATGGCTACACCTTC. The encoded protein is CASSKSTGNYGYTF.

About this clonotype: A much bigger clone sits one base away, suggesting this may be a read error. This chain uses TRBV2 with TRBJ1-1; 8 bases agree with TRBD1. V was clipped by 6 bases and J by 2 bases; unmatched bases: 8. The CDR3 sequence is 15 residues long. Germline assignment: CDR1 SNHLY and CDR2 FYNNEI. The CDR3 DNA reads TGTGCCAGCAGGCTAGGGACAGGTGCTAACACTGAAGCTTTCTTT. Its protein is CASRLGTGANTEAFF.

Ten or more counts support this clonotype. The chain combines TRBV20-1 with TRBJ2-1; 8 nucleotides align to TRBD1. The CDR3 extends over 15 amino acids. V lost 3 bases to trimming and J lost 1 base; unmatched junction nucleotides: 5. CDR1 and CDR2 (germline): DFQATT, SNEGSKA (reference sequence). The CDR3 sequence: CSARRDRPSYNEQFF. The CDR3 region has the DNA TGCAGTGCTAGGCGGGACAGGCCTTCCTACAATGAGCAGTTCTTC.

This clonotype was seen at least ten times. V is TRBV24-1 and J is TRBJ1-2; D call uncertain. With 4 bases removed from V and 2 bases from J, the gap between germline ends came to 10 bases. Germline values: CDR1 KGHDR, CDR2 SFDVKD. The CDR3 spans 14 residues. The CDR3 DNA reads TGTGCCACCAGTGAGGGGAGAGAAAACTATGGCTACACCTTC. Translated, it gives CATSEGRENYGYTF.

Many counts were recorded for this clonotype. The V and J genes are TRBV7-3 and TRBJ1-1; D may be TRBD1 (5 bases). Germline-derived CDR1 and CDR2 are SGHTA and FQGTGA. Trimming left V 3 bases short and J 1 base short, with 12 bases between. CDR3 length: 15 residues. This CDR3 is CASSLGPGTNTEAFF. In nucleotides, the CDR3 is TGTGCCAGCAGCTTGGGTCCCGGGACGAACACTGAAGCTTTCTTT. Complete variable domain (other parts from reference TRBV7-3 and TRBJ1-1): GAGVSQTPSNKVTEKGKYVELRCDPISGHTALYWYRQSLGQGPEFLIYFQGTGAADDSGLPNDRFFAVRPEGSVSTLKIQRTERGDSAVYLCASSLGPGTNTEAFFGQGTRLTVV.

This clonotype was counted many times. At one end, the junction sequence differs from germline, possibly due to a read error. The V and J genes are TRBV6-6 and TRBJ2-5; unclear D gene. Germline CDR1 reads MNHNY; CDR2 reads SVGAGI (reference sequence). This CDR3 has 15 amino acids. The CDR3 protein is CAGSYSRKELETQYF. The CDR3 DNA is TGTGCCGGCAGTTACTCGAGGAAGGAGCTGGAGACCCAGTACTTC.